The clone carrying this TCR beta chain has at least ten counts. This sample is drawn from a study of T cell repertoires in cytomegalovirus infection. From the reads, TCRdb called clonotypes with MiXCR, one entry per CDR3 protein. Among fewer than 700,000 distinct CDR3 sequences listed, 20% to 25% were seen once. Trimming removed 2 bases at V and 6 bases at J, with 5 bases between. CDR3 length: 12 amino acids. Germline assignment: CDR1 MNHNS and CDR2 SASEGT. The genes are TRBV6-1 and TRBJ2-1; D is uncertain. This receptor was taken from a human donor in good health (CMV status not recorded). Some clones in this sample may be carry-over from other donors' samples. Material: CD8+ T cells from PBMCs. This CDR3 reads CASSEYGNEQFF. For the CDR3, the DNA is TGTGCCAGCAGTGAATATGGCAATGAGCAGTTCTTC.